These 26 T cell receptor beta chains share one sample of origin, sequenced in a study of T cell changes during pregnancy in multiple sclerosis. TCRdb's copy holds only in-frame clones and misses some; the assay was immunoSEQ multiplex PCR. The table shows tens of thousands of clones, with approximately 92% occurring only once. The sequences come from CD8+ T cells from peripheral blood mononuclear cells, collected in the third trimester of pregnancy. All receptors derive from a female donor in good health, enrolled as a control in a pregnancy study.

The rearrangement links TRBV5-8 to TRBJ2-2; D might be TRBD1 (5 bases). Germline V gene sequence: CDR1 SGHTS, CDR2 YDEGEE. The CDR3 length is 14 residues. Trimming took 4 bases from V and 5 from J, leaving 12 bases between them. The CDR3 protein is CASSQLTVTGELFF. CDR3 DNA sequence: TGTGCCAGCAGCCAATTGACAGTTACCGGGGAGCTGTTTTTT. Full variable domain (remainder filled in from reference TRBV5-8 and TRBJ2-2): EAGVTQSPTHLIKTRGQQATLRCSPISGHTSVYWYQQALGLGLQFLLWYDEGEERNRGNFPPRFSGRQFPNYSSELNVNALELEDSALYLCASSQLTVTGELFFGEGSRLTVL.

The chain couples TRBV2 to TRBJ2-5, with 15 bases fitting TRBD2. The germline V gene has CDR1 SNHLY and CDR2 FYNNEI. This CDR3 is 14 amino acids long. After removal of 10 bases from V and 4 bases from J, the junction contained 4 bases not matched to a gene. The CDR3 sequence: CAIGLAGGRETQYF. The DNA for the CDR3 is TGTGCCATTGGACTAGCGGGGGGGAGAGAGACCCAGTACTTC.

The chain employs TRBV7-6 and TRBJ2-7; D gene unclear. V was cut by 1 base and J by 4 bases, with 11 bases left in between. The germline gives CDR1 SGHVS, CDR2 FNYEAQ. This CDR3 is 14 amino acids long. The CDR3 here is CASSLGGRSYEQYF. CDR3 nucleotides: TGTGCCAGCAGCTTAGGTGGCAGATCTTACGAGCAGTACTTC.

V is TRBV30 and J is TRBJ1-6; possible D gene TRBD1, 5 bases. The CDR3 runs to 14 residues. Between the trimmed V and J ends, which lost 1 base and 6 bases, there was a span of 10 bases. Germline CDR1 GTSNPN, CDR2 SVGIG (reference sequence). CDR3: CAWSEGAGNSPLHF. The DNA for the CDR3 is TGTGCCTGGAGTGAAGGGGCTGGTAATTCACCCCTCCACTTT.

The chain couples TRBV27 to TRBJ1-4, with 9 bases that match TRBD1. CDR1 and CDR2 (germline): MNHEY, SMNVEV (reference sequence). Trimming cost V 2 bases and J 0 bases; bases outside gene matches: 13. The CDR3 has 20 amino acids. The CDR3: CASSLGAPGQGAATNEKLFF. DNA of the CDR3: TGTGCCAGCAGTTTAGGGGCCCCGGGACAGGGAGCCGCAACTAATGAAAAACTGTTTTTT.

The V gene is TRBV9, the J gene TRBJ2-7, with a tentative D call TRBD2 (5 bases). This CDR3 contains 15 residues. Germline V lookup: CDR1 SGDLS, CDR2 YYNGEE. The germline V and J ends were trimmed by 3 bases and 1 base, with 14 bases remaining between them. The CDR3 protein is CASSAEGTPSYEQYF. CDR3 in DNA: TGTGCCAGCAGCGCAGAGGGAACCCCGTCCTACGAGCAGTACTTC. Combining the CDR3 with reference TRBV9 and TRBJ2-7 gives the whole variable domain DSGVTQTPKHLITATGQRVTLRCSPRSGDLSVYWYQQSLDQGLQFLIQYYNGEERAKGNILERFSAQQFPDLHSELNLSSLELGDSALYFCASSAEGTPSYEQYFGPGTRLTVT.

This rearrangement joins TRBV4-3 to TRBJ1-3; tentatively, D is TRBD1 (6 bases). CDR1 is LGHNA and CDR2 is YSLEER in the germline V gene. V was shortened by 1 base and J by 7 bases, with 14 bases between the two germline ends. The CDR3 has 15 residues. CDR3 sequence (DNA): TGCGCCAGCAGCCAAGTGGGTCAGGGGCCCAACACCATATATTTT. Amino acids: CASSQVGQGPNTIYF.

This chain links TRBV2 with TRBJ2-5, with 9 positions matching TRBD1. This CDR3 is 17 amino acids long. V lost 4 bases and J lost 3; bases outside the gene matches: 12. Germline-derived CDR1 and CDR2 are SNHLY and FYNNEI. CDR3 nucleotides: TGTGCCAGCAGTGTTGCCGGGACAGGGTACCGTGAAGAGACCCAGTACTTC. It is translated as CASSVAGTGYREETQYF.

This clone has only one observation. V gene TRBV9 combines with J gene TRBJ2-7, with a possible D match to TRBD1 (6 bases). The germline V gene has CDR1 SGDLS and CDR2 YYNGEE. The CDR3 totals 14 residues. Trimming pared 5 bases from V and 3 bases from J, leaving 15 bases between. CDR3 coding DNA: TGTGCCAGCAGTGAAACAGGGACGGGCTACGAGCAGTACTTC. Its translation: CASSETGTGYEQYF.

The gene calls are TRBV10-3 and TRBJ1-1; TRBD1 agrees at 7 bases. The CDR3 sequence is 14 residues long. With V trimmed by 3 bases and J by 2 bases, 3 bases remained unmatched. The germline CDR1 and CDR2 sequences are ENHRY and SYGVKD. In DNA, the CDR3 is TGTGCCATCAGTGAATCAGGGGGAAACACTGAAGCTTTCTTT. It encodes CAISESGGNTEAFF.

This clone was observed a single time. The J gene is TRBJ1-5, the V gene TRBV6-6, with D unclear. V lost 7 bases, J lost 7 bases, and 14 bases lay in between. Germline V gene lookup returns CDR1 MNHNY and CDR2 SVGAGI (reference sequence). The CDR3 sequence is 13 residues long. The CDR3 nucleotides read TGTGCCAGCACCGGCGCGGGGAACCAGCCCCAGCATTTT. The encoded protein is CASTGAGNQPQHF.

The CDR3 DNA is TGTGCCAGCAGTGACAGGGGAATGAACACTGAAGCTTTCTTT. Protein product: CASSDRGMNTEAFF. The J gene is TRBJ1-1, the V gene TRBV2; D might be TRBD1 (6 bases). Germline V gives CDR1 SNHLY, CDR2 FYNNEI. There are 14 residues in the CDR3. Between the trimmed V and J ends, which lost 3 bases and 0 bases, there was a span of 8 bases. Filled out from reference TRBV2 and TRBJ1-1, the complete variable domain reads EPEVTQTPSHQVTQMGQEVILRCVPISNHLYFYWYRQILGQKVEFLVSFYNNEISEKSEIFDDQFSVERPDGSNFTLKIRSTKLEDSAMYFCASSDRGMNTEAFFGQGTRLTVV.

This chain connects TRBV5-1 to TRBJ1-1; possible D gene TRBD1, 6 bases. Deletions cut 0 bases from V and 3 bases from J, with 9 bases between. Germline loops: CDR1 SGHRS, CDR2 YFSETQ. The CDR3 sequence is 14 residues long. This chain's CDR3 is CASSLGGHDTEAFF. The CDR3 nucleotides are TGCGCCAGCAGCTTGGGGGGGCATGACACTGAAGCTTTCTTT.

J is TRBJ2-3 and V is TRBV11-1; D is unresolved. The CDR3 loop spans 14 amino acids. Germline-derived CDR1 and CDR2 are SGHAT and FQDESV (reference sequence). V shed 5 bases and J shed 4 bases, with 13 bases lying between them. The CDR3 is CASSAASGSDTQYF. The CDR3 DNA reads TGTGCCAGCAGCGCCGCGTCCGGTTCAGATACGCAGTATTTT.

The chain joins TRBV4-3 to TRBJ1-3; D is unresolved. Trimming cost V 0 bases and J 4 bases, with 13 bases left between them. The V gene's germline CDR1 is LGHNA and CDR2 YSLEER. The CDR3 has 16 amino acids. The CDR3 DNA sequence: TGCGCCAGCAGCCAAGATGATGGAGGCTACGGAAACACCATATATTTT. It is translated as CASSQDDGGYGNTIYF.

This CDR3 is CASSGYRGAEAFF. DNA of the CDR3: TGTGCCAGCAGTGGGTACAGGGGAGCTGAAGCTTTCTTT. This chain connects TRBV2 to TRBJ1-1; 7 bases fit TRBD1. Trimming at V came to 4 bases and at J to 6 bases, leaving 5 bases not matched to a gene. CDR3 length: 13 amino acids. Germline loops: CDR1 SNHLY, CDR2 FYNNEI.

This clone was found once. The V and J genes are TRBV7-2 and TRBJ1-2; weak D call: TRBD1 (5 bases). CDR3 length: 17 amino acids. The germline CDR1 and CDR2 sequences are SGHTA and FQGNSA. With 7 bases removed from V and 1 base from J, the gap between germline ends came to 22 bases. The CDR3 coding sequence is TGTGCCAGCACCGACCGCCGGGGGGGTCGATATAACTATGGCTACACCTTC. It codes for CASTDRRGGRYNYGYTF.

The chain carries TRBV5-4 and TRBJ1-1; D gene uncertain. The V end lost 0 bases, the J end lost 6 bases, and 18 bases lay between the germline ends. CDR1 is SGHNT and CDR2 is YYREEE in the germline V gene (reference sequence). CDR3 length: 16 residues. This CDR3 is CASSLERVKSSAEAFF. The CDR3 DNA reads TGTGCCAGCAGCTTGGAGCGGGTAAAGAGTTCTGCTGAAGCTTTCTTT.

The chain couples TRBV4-1 to TRBJ1-1, with 8 nucleotides matching TRBD1. Germline lookup yields CDR1 MGHRA and CDR2 YSYEKL. After removal of 3 bases from V and 1 base from J, the junction contained 4 bases not matched to a gene. CDR3 length: 15 amino acids. The CDR3 nucleotides read TGCGCCAGCAGCCACCGACAGGGGAGGAACACTGAAGCTTTCTTT. Translated: CASSHRQGRNTEAFF.

In the case of this clone: Other DNA sequences of this sample code for an identical CDR3. The CDR3 DNA reads TGTGCCTGGAAAGAGGGGGACGGCTACACCTTC. Translated, it gives CAWKEGDGYTF. The rearrangement uses TRBV30 and TRBJ1-2, with a possible D match to TRBD1 (6 bases). V lost 4 bases to trimming and J lost 8 bases, with 11 bases between them. In germline, CDR1 is GTSNPN, CDR2 SVGIG (reference sequence). The CDR3 is made up of 11 amino acids. The variable domain in full, with the rest retrieved from reference TRBV30 and TRBJ1-2, is SQTIHQWPATLVQPVGSPLSLECTVEGTSNPNLYWYRQAAGRGLQLLFYSVGIGQISSEVPQNLSASRPQDRQFILSSKKLLLSDSGFYLCAWKEGDGYTFGSGTRLTVV.

In its sample, this clone ranks as medium-sized. The rearrangement links TRBV11-3 to TRBJ2-1; possible D gene TRBD2, 5 bases. V was trimmed by 2 bases and J by 9 bases, leaving 14 bases between them. The CDR3 runs 14 residues. Looked up from germline, CDR1 is SGHNT and CDR2 is YENEEA. CDR3 coding DNA: TGTGCCAGCAGCTTAACACCCACGGGGATTGAGCAGTTCTTC. This codes for CASSLTPTGIEQFF.

Only one count was recorded for this clone. The DNA of the CDR3 is TGTGCCAGCAGCTTAGGACAGGGGGCAACCGGGGAGCTGTTTTTT. Amino acids: CASSLGQGATGELFF. The chain links TRBV7-2 to TRBJ2-2; 10 bases map to TRBD1. CDR3 length: 15 residues. Germline V gene lookup returns CDR1 SGHTA and CDR2 FQGNSA. With 1 base clipped from V and 5 bases from J, the junction kept 1 base outside the gene matches.

Here the CDR3 reads CASSPRGTGNTIYF. As DNA, the CDR3 is TGTGCCAGCAGCCCAAGGGGGACTGGAAACACCATATATTTT. The rearrangement joins TRBV7-2 to TRBJ1-3; weak D call: TRBD1 (6 bases). CDR3 length: 14 amino acids. V lost 5 bases, J lost 2 bases, and 10 bases lay in between. The germline gives CDR1 SGHTA, CDR2 FQGNSA.

The chain recombines TRBV27 with TRBJ2-3, with a possible D match to TRBD1 (6 bases). This CDR3 contains 13 residues. Germline V lookup: CDR1 MNHEY, CDR2 SMNVEV (reference sequence). Between the trimmed V and J ends, which lost 5 bases and 10 bases, there was a span of 16 bases. The CDR3 coding sequence is TGTGCCAGCAGTCCAGGGGTCCTACACCCGCAGTATTTT. Amino acids: CASSPGVLHPQYF.

Concerning this clone: The junction does not match germline at one end; this may be a read error. The V call is TRBV19, the J call TRBJ1-2; D gene uncertain. CDR1 LNHDA and CDR2 SQIVND come from the germline V gene (reference sequence). CDR3 length equals 15 residues. Here the CDR3 reads CASSMAVGANYGYTF. Here the CDR3 DNA reads TGTGCCAGTAGTATGGCGGTCGGAGCTAATTATGGCTACACCTTC.

This chain joins TRBV10-3 and TRBJ2-7; D is uncertain. The CDR3 runs 12 residues. Germline values: CDR1 ENHRY, CDR2 SYGVKD. V gave up 3 bases and J gave up 5 bases, with 8 bases separating them. This CDR3 reads CAISDPGHEQYF. In nucleotides, the CDR3 is TGTGCCATCAGTGACCCAGGTCACGAGCAGTACTTC.